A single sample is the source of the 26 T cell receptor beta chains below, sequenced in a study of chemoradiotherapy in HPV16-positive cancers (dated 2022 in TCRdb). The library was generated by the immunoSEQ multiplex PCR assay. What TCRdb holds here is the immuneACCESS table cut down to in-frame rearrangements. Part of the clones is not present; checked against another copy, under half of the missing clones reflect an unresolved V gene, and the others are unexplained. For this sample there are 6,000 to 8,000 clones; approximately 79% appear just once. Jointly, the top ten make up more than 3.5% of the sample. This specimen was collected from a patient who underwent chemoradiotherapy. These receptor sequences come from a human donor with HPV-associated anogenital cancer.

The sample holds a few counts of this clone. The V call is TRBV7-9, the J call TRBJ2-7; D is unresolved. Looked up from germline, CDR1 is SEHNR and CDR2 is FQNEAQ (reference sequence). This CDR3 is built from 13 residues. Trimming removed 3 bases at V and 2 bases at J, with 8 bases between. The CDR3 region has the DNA TGTGCCAGCAGCTTTGGTGGGACCTACGAGCAGTACTTC. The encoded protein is CASSFGGTYEQYF.

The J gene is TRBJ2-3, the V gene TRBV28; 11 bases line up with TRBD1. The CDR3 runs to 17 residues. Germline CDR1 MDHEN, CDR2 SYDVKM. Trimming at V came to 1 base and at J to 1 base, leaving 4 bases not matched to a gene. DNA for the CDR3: TGTGCCAGCAGTTTATATCGGACAGGGGGCCGCACAGATACGCAGTATTTT. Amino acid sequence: CASSLYRTGGRTDTQYF. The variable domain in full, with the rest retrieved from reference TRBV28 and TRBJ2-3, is DVKVTQSSRYLVKRTGEKVFLECVQDMDHENMFWYRQDPGLGLRLIYFSYDVKMKEKGDIPEGYSVSREKKERFSLILESASTNQTSMYLCASSLYRTGGRTDTQYFGPGTRLTVL.

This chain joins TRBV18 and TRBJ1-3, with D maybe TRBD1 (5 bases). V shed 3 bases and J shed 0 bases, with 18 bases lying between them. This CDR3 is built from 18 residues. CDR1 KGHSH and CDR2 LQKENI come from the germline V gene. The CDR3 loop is CASSPDTTVPLSGNTIYF. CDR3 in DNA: TGTGCCAGCTCACCGGACACCACAGTACCGCTCTCTGGAAACACCATATATTTT.

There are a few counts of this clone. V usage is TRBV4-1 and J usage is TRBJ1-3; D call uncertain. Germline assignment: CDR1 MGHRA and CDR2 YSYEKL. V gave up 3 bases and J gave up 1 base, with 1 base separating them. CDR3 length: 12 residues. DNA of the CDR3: TGCGCCAGCAGCCAGTCTGGAAACACCATATATTTT. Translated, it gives CASSQSGNTIYF.

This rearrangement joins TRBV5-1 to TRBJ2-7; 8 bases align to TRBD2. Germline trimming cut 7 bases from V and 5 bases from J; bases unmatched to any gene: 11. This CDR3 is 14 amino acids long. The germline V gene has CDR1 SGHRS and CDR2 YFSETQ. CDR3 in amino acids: CASGPAGGIDEQYF. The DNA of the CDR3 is TGCGCCAGCGGCCCGGCGGGGGGAATTGACGAGCAGTACTTC.

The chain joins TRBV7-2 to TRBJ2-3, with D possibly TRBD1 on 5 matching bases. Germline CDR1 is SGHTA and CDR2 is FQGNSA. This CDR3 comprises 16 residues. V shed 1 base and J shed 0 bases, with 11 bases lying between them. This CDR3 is CASSLGTSKSTDTQYF. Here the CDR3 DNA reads TGTGCCAGCAGCTTAGGGACAAGCAAGAGCACAGATACGCAGTATTTT.

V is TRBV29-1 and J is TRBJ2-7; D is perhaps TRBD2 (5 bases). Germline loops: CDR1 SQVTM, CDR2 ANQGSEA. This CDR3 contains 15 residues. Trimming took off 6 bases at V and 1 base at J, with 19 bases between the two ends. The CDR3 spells CSVIPPDSFSYEQYF. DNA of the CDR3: TGCAGCGTAATCCCTCCGGACTCCTTTTCCTACGAGCAGTACTTC.

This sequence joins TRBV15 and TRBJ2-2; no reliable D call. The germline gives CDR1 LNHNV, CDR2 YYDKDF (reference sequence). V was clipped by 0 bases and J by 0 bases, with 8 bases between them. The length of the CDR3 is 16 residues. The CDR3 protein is CATSRDHPSNTGELFF. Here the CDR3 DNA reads TGTGCCACCAGCAGAGATCATCCATCGAACACCGGGGAGCTGTTTTTT.

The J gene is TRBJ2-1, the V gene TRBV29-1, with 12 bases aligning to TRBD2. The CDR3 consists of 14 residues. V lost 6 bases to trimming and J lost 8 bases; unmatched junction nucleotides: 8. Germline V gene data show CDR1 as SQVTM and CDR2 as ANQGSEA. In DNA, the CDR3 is TGCAGCGTCGACACTAGCGGGAGGAATCATGAGCAGTTCTTC. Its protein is CSVDTSGRNHEQFF.

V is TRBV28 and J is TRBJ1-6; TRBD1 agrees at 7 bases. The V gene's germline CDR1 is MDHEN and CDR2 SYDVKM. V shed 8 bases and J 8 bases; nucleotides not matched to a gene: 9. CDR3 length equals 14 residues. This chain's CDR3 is CASQGTAYYSPLHF. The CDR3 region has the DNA TGTGCCAGCCAGGGGACAGCTTATTATTCACCCCTCCACTTT. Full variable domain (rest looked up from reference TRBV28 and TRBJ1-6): DVKVTQSSRYLVKRTGEKVFLECVQDMDHENMFWYRQDPGLGLRLIYFSYDVKMKEKGDIPEGYSVSREKKERFSLILESASTNQTSMYLCASQGTAYYSPLHFGNGTRLTVT.

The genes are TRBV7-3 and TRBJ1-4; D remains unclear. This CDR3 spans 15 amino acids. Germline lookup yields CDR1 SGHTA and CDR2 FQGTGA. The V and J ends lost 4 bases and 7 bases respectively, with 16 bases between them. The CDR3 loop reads CASSWKGNGGEKLFF. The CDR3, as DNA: TGTGCCAGCAGCTGGAAAGGGAATGGCGGTGAAAAACTGTTTTTT.

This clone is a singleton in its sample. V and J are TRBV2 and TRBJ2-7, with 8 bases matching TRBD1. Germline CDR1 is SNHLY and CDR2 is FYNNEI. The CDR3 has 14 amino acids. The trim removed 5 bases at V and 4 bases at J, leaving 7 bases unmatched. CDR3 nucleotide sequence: TGTGCCAGCAGTCAGCAGGGGGCACGGTACGAGCAGTACTTC. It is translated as CASSQQGARYEQYF. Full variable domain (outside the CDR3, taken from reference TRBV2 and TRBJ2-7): EPEVTQTPSHQVTQMGQEVILRCVPISNHLYFYWYRQILGQKVEFLVSFYNNEISEKSEIFDDQFSVERPDGSNFTLKIRSTKLEDSAMYFCASSQQGARYEQYFGPGTRLTVT.

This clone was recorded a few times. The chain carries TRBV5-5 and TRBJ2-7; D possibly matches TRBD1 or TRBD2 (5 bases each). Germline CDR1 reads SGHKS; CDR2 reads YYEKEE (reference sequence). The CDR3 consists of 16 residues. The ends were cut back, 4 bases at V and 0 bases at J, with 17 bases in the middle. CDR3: CASSALLSGASYEQYF. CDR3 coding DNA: TGTGCCAGCAGCGCGTTATTATCCGGGGCCTCCTACGAGCAGTACTTC.

In DNA, the CDR3 is TGTGCCAGCAGCGTACCGGGACAGCTCTCTGGAAACACCATATATTTT. It encodes CASSVPGQLSGNTIYF. The chain couples TRBV5-6 to TRBJ1-3; 7 bases are a match to TRBD1. The CDR3 contains 16 residues. V trimming: 4 bases; J trimming: 0 bases; junction bases outside the gene matches: 7. The V gene's germline CDR1 is SGHDT and CDR2 YYEEEE.

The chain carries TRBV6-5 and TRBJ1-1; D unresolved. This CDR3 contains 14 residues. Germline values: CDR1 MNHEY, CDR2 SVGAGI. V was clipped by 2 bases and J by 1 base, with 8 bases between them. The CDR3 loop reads CASSYVRENTEAFF. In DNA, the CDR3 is TGTGCCAGCAGTTACGTGAGGGAGAACACTGAAGCTTTCTTT.

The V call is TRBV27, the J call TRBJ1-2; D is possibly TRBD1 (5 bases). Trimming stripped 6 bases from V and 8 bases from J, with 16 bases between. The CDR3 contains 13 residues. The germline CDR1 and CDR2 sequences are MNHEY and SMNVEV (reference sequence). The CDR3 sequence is CASSQGAVGGYTF. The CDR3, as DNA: TGTGCCAGCAGCCAAGGGGCGGTTGGCGGCTACACCTTC.

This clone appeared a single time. This chain's CDR3 is CASSQRHPEGGGEKLFF. As DNA, the CDR3 is TGTGCCAGCAGCCAACGCCACCCCGAGGGCGGGGGGGAAAAACTGTTTTTT. The V call is TRBV16, the J call TRBJ1-4, with D possibly TRBD1 on 5 matching bases. V was clipped by 2 bases and J by 8 bases, with 21 bases between them. Germline lookup yields CDR1 KGHSY and CDR2 FQNENV. This CDR3 contains 17 residues.

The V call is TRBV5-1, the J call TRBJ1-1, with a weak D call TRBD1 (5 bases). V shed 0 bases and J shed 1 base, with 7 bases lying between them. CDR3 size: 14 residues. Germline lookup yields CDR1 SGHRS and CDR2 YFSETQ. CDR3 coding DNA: TGCGCCAGCAGCTTGGACCAGGGGAACACTGAAGCTTTCTTT. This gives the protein CASSLDQGNTEAFF.

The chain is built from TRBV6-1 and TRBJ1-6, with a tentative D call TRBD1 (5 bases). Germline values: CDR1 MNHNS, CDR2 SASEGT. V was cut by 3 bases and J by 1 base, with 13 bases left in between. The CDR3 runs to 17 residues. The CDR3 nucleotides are TGTGCCAGCAGTGATGGGAGGGGCAGATCCTATAATTCACCCCTCCACTTT. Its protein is CASSDGRGRSYNSPLHF.

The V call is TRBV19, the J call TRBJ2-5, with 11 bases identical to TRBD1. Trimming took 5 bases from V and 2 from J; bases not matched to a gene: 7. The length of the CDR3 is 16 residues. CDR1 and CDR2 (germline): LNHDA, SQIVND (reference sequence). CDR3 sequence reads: CASSSRGTGGQETQYF. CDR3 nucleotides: TGTGCCAGTAGTTCCCGGGGGACAGGGGGGCAAGAGACCCAGTACTTC.

The DNA for the CDR3 is TGCGCCAGCAGCACGCCGGACGGGGCGGGTGGCTACACCTTC. Translated, it gives CASSTPDGAGGYTF. The gene calls are TRBV5-1 and TRBJ1-2; weak D call: TRBD1 (5 bases). The CDR3 is 14 residues long. Trimming removed 4 bases at V and 7 bases at J, with 17 bases between. The germline V gene has CDR1 SGHRS and CDR2 YFSETQ.

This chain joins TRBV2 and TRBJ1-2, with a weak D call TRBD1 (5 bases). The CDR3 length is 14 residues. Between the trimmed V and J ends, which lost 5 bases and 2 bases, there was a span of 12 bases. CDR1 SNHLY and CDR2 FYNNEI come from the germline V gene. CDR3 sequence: CASSLQGANYGYTF. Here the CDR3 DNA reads TGTGCCAGCAGTCTTCAGGGAGCCAACTATGGCTACACCTTC.

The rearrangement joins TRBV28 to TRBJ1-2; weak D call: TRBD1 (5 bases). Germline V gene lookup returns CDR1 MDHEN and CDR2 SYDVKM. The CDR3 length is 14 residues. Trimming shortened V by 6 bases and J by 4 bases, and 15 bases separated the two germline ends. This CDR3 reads CASSLAGVGYGYTF. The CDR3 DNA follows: TGTGCCAGCAGCCTCGCGGGGGTCGGCTATGGCTACACCTTC.

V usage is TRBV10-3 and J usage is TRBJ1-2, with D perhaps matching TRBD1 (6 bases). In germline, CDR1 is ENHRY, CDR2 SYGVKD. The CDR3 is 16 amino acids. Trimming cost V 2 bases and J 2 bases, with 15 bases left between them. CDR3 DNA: TGTGCCATCAGTGAGCTAACCGGGACACCAAACTATGGCTACACCTTC. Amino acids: CAISELTGTPNYGYTF.

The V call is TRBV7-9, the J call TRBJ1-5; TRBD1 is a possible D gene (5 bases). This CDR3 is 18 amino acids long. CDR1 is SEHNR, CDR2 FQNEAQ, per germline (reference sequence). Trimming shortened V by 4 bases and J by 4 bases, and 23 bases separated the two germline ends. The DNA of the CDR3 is TGTGCCAGCAGCTCAGGCAGTTCTGGGGGATTTTTGAATCAGCCCCAGCATTTT. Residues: CASSSGSSGGFLNQPQHF.

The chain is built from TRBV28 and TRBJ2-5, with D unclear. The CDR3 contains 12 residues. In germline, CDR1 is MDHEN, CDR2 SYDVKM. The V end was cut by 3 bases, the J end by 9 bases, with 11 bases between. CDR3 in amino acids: CASSFSNGAQYF. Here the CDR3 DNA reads TGTGCCAGCAGTTTTTCCAATGGGGCCCAGTACTTC.